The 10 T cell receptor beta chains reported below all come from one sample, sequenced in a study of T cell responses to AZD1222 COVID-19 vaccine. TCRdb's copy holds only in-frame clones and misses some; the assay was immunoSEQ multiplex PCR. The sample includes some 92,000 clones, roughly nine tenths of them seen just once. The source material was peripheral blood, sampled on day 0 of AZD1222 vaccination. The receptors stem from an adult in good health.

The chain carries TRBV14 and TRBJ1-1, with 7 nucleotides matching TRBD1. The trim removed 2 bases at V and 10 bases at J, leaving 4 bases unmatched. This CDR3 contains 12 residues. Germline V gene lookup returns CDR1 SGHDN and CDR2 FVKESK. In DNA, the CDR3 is TGTGCCAGCAGCCAACAAGGGGGCATAGCTTTCTTT. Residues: CASSQQGGIAFF. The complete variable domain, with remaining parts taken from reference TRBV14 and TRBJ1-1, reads EAGVTQFPSHSVIEKGQTVTLRCDPISGHDNLYWYRRVMGKEIKFLLHFVKESKQDESGMPNNRFLAERTGGTYSTLKVQPAELEDSGVYFCASSQQGGIAFFGQGTRLTVV.

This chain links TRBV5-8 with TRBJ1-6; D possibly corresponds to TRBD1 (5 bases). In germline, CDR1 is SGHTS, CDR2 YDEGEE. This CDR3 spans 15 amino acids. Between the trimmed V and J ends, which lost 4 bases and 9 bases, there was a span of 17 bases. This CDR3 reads CASSPRTSPSSPLHF. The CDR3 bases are TGTGCCAGCAGCCCCAGGACATCCCCGAGTTCACCCCTCCACTTT.

The CDR3: CASSFTGSKGYTF. For the CDR3, the DNA is TGTGCCAGCAGTTTCACAGGGTCAAAGGGCTACACCTTC. This chain links TRBV28 with TRBJ1-2; TRBD1 is a possible D gene (6 bases). From germline, CDR1 is MDHEN and CDR2 SYDVKM. CDR3 length: 13 residues. Deletions cut 3 bases from V and 8 bases from J, with 13 bases between.

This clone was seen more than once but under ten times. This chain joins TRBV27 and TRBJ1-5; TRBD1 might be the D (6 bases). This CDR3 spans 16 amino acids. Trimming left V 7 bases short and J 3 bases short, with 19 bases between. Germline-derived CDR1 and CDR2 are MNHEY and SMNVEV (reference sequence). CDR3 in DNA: TGTGCCAGCACCTCGAGAGGGGGTCCCCTCAATCAGCCCCAGCATTTT. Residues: CASTSRGGPLNQPQHF.

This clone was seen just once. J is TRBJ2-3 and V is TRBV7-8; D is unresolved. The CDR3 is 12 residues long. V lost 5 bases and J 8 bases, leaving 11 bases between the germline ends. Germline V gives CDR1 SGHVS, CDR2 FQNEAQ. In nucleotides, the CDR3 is TGTGCCAGCAGCCCTCTGACCCCTACGCAGTATTTT. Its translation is CASSPLTPTQYF. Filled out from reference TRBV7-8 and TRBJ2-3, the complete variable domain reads GAGVSQSPRYKVAKRGQDVALRCDPISGHVSLFWYQQALGQGPEFLTYFQNEAQLDKSGLPSDRFFAERPEGSVSTLKIQRTQQEDSAVYLCASSPLTPTQYFGPGTRLTVL.

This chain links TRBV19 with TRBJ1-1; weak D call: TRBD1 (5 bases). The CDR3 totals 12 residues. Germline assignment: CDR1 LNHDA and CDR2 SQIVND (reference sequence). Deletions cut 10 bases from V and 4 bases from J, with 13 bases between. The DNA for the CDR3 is TGTGCCACCTCGGTGGGGGGCACTGAAGCTTTCTTT. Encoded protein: CATSVGGTEAFF. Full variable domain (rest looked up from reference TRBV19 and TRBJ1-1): DGGITQSPKYLFRKEGQNVTLSCEQNLNHDAMYWYRQDPGQGLRLIYYSQIVNDFQKGDIAEGYSVSREKKESFPLTVTSAQKNPTAFYLCATSVGGTEAFFGQGTRLTVV.

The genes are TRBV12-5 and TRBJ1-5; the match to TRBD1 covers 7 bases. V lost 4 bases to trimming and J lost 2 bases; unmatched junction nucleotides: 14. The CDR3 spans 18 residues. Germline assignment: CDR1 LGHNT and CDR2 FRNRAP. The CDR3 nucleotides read TGTGCTAGTGGTTCCTACCCGACAGGGTTCCGCGGCAATCAGCCCCAGCATTTT. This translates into CASGSYPTGFRGNQPQHF. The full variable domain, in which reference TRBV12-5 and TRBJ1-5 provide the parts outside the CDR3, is DARVTQTPRHKVTEMGQEVTMRCQPILGHNTVFWYRQTMMQGLELLAYFRNRAPLDDSGMPKDRFSAEMPDATLATLKIQPSEPRDSAVYFCASGSYPTGFRGNQPQHFGDGTRLSIL.

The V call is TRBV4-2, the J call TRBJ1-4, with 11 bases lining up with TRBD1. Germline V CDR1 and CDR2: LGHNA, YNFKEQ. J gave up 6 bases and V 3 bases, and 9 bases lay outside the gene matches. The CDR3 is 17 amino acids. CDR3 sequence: CASSHSPGTGGDEKLFF. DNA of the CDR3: TGTGCCAGCAGCCACAGTCCCGGGACAGGGGGGGATGAAAAACTGTTTTTT.

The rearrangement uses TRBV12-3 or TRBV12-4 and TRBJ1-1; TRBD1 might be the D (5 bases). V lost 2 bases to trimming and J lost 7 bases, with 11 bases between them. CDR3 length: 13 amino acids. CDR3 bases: TGTGCCAGCAGTTTACGGCAGGGAAGTGAAGCTTTCTTT. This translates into CASSLRQGSEAFF.

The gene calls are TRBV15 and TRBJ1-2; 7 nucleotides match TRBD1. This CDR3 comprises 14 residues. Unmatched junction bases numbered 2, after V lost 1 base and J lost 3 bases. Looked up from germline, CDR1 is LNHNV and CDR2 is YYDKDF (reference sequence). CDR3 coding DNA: TGTGCCACCAGCAGAGGGGGGACAGACTATGGCTACACCTTC. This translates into CATSRGGTDYGYTF.